Listed below are T cell receptor beta chains from one sample, sequenced in a study of T cell responses to AZD1222 COVID-19 vaccine. Clones were sequenced by immunoSEQ multiplex PCR, and TCRdb holds only the in-frame ones, with some missing. Found here are 130,000 to 150,000 clones, just under 95% of them singletons; the top ten hold 12%. This material consisted of peripheral blood, taken after recovery from COVID-19. The receptors come from an adult who had recovered from COVID-19. CDR3s include the opening cysteine and the closing phenylalanine or tryptophan. D genes are given only for firm matches. Part of the rows lack a size; the others show once, few, many or a class for expanded clones.

D gene | CDR3 length | J gene | clone size | V gene | CDR3 protein | CDR3 DNA
- | 16 | TRBJ2-7 | - | TRBV28 | CASSSNPAGQPYEQYF | TGTGCCAGCAGTTCCAACCCAGCGGGACAGCCATACGAGCAGTACTTC
TRBD1 | 17 | TRBJ1-2 | once | TRBV3-1/TRBV3-2 | CASSRSGGDSGEYGYTF | TGTGCCAGCAGCAGATCCGGCGGGGACAGCGGTGAATATGGCTACACCTTC
- | 15 | TRBJ2-7 | - | TRBV7-3 | CASSLRTLAFYEQYF | TGTGCCAGCAGCTTAAGAACCCTAGCGTTCTACGAGCAGTACTTC
- | 13 | TRBJ2-2 | - | TRBV15 | CATSRDHVGELFF | TGTGCCACCAGCAGAGATCATGTCGGGGAGCTGTTTTTT
- | 17 | TRBJ1-4 | - | TRBV27 | CASSLFAEQGYNEKLFF | TGTGCCAGCAGTTTATTCGCCGAACAGGGTTACAATGAAAAACTGTTTTTT
TRBD1 | 14 | TRBJ1-5 | - | TRBV19 | CASTSGQGYQPQHF | TGTGCCAGTACCTCGGGACAGGGGTATCAGCCCCAGCATTTT
TRBD2 | 15 | TRBJ2-3 | - | TRBV6-4 | CASSELAGGADTQYF | TGTGCCAGCAGCGAACTAGCGGGAGGAGCAGATACGCAGTATTTT
- | 12 | TRBJ2-5 | - | TRBV28 | CASSFSEGPQYF | TGTGCCAGCAGTTTTTCGGAGGGCCCCCAGTACTTC
TRBD2 | 15 | TRBJ2-7 | - | TRBV5-1 | CASSVTSGLHYEQYF | TGCGCCAGCAGCGTGACTAGCGGGTTACACTACGAGCAGTACTTC
TRBD1 | 16 | TRBJ1-1 | - | TRBV25-1 | CASNILRTGMNTEAFF | TGTGCCAGCAATATTTTAAGGACAGGGATGAACACTGAAGCTTTCTTT
TRBD2 | 15 | TRBJ2-1 | - | TRBV6-5 | CASSLTSAPYNEQFF | TGTGCCAGCAGTCTTACTAGCGCCCCTTACAATGAGCAGTTCTTC
- | 15 | TRBJ2-7 | - | TRBV13 | CASSSRTFGGDEQYF | TGTGCCAGCAGCTCCCGGACGTTCGGGGGTGACGAGCAGTACTTC
- | 14 | TRBJ1-5 | - | TRBV27 | CASSLSPTNQPQHF | TGTGCCAGCAGTTTATCCCCTACTAATCAGCCCCAGCATTTT
TRBD1 | 15 | TRBJ2-7 | - | TRBV5-6 | CASSLPGQGVDEQYF | TGTGCCAGCAGCTTACCGGGACAGGGGGTCGACGAGCAGTACTTC
- | 15 | TRBJ1-1 | - | TRBV19 | CASSMLGARNTEAFF | TGTGCCAGTAGTATGTTGGGGGCGAGGAACACTGAAGCTTTCTTT
- | 15 | TRBJ1-2 | - | TRBV10-3 | CAISESEEGIYGYTF | TGTGCCATCAGTGAGTCGGAGGAGGGAATCTATGGCTACACCTTC
- | 14 | TRBJ2-7 | - | TRBV28 | CASSNRDDTYEQYF | TGTGCCAGCAGCAACCGGGACGATACCTACGAGCAGTACTTC
- | 16 | TRBJ2-7 | - | TRBV11-2 | CASSSRGTENPYEQYF | TGTGCCAGCAGCTCCCGTGGGACGGAGAATCCCTACGAGCAGTACTTC
TRBD1 | 15 | TRBJ2-7 | once | TRBV15 | CATSNPGQAALEQYF | TGTGCCACCAGCAACCCGGGACAGGCGGCCCTCGAGCAGTACTTC
TRBD1 | 14 | TRBJ2-7 | - | TRBV2 | CASSDGTGDYEQYF | TGTGCCAGCAGTGACGGGACAGGGGACTACGAGCAGTACTTC
TRBD2 | 12 | TRBJ2-7 | - | TRBV29-1 | CSVVGGYYEQYF | TGCAGCGTTGTGGGGGGGTACTACGAGCAGTACTTC
- | 16 | TRBJ2-3 | - | TRBV2 | CASSARGLADTDTQYF | TGTGCCAGCAGTGCTAGGGGGCTAGCGGACACAGATACGCAGTATTTT
- | 15 | TRBJ2-3 | - | TRBV7-8 | CASSLGFGVTDTQYF | TGTGCCAGCAGCTTAGGCTTCGGGGTGACAGATACGCAGTATTTT
- | 13 | TRBJ1-3 | - | TRBV12-3/TRBV12-4 | CASSLDRGNTIYF | TGTGCCAGCAGTCTTGACAGGGGAAACACCATATATTTT
TRBD2 | 15 | TRBJ2-3 | once | TRBV5-1 | CASSLTSGSTDTQYF | TGCGCCAGCAGCTTAACTAGCGGTTCCACAGATACGCAGTATTTT
- | 14 | TRBJ2-7 | - | TRBV9 | CASSVGAGSYEQYF | TGTGCCAGCAGCGTAGGGGCAGGTTCCTACGAGCAGTACTTC
- | 12 | TRBJ2-3 | - | TRBV7-8 | CASSPSTDTQYF | TGTGCCAGCAGCCCAAGCACAGATACGCAGTATTTT
- | 14 | TRBJ1-1 | - | TRBV28 | CASTLSGTPARLDF | TGTGCCAGCACCCTCTCCGGGACCCCGGCGAGGCTTGACTTT
- | 17 | TRBJ2-5 | - | TRBV6-2/TRBV6-3 | CASSPSKQGTEKETQYF | TGTGCCAGCAGTCCGTCCAAGCAAGGGACTGAGAAAGAGACCCAGTACTTC
TRBD1 | 15 | TRBJ2-5 | - | TRBV6-5 | CASRGQGGVQETQYF | TGTGCCAGCAGGGGACAGGGAGGTGTACAAGAGACCCAGTACTTC
TRBD2 | 15 | TRBJ2-1 | few | TRBV6-4 | CASSDGAGEGNEQFF | TGTGCCAGCAGTGACGGGGCGGGAGAAGGCAATGAGCAGTTCTTC
- | 13 | TRBJ1-1 | once | TRBV30 | CAWSVRQNTEAFF | TGTGCCTGGAGTGTACGACAGAACACTGAAGCTTTCTTT
- | 15 | TRBJ2-2 | - | TRBV28 | CASSLHGTYTGELFF | TGTGCCAGCAGTTTACACGGGACTTACACCGGGGAGCTGTTTTTT
- | 13 | TRBJ1-2 | once | TRBV15 | CATSRDRTYGYTF | TGTGCCACCAGCAGAGATAGGACGTATGGCTACACCTTC
TRBD2 | 15 | TRBJ2-7 | - | TRBV5-5 | CASSFGGRASVEQYF | TGTGCCAGCAGCTTCGGCGGGAGGGCCTCTGTCGAGCAGTACTTC
- | 13 | TRBJ2-4 | - | TRBV12-3/TRBV12-4 | CASSLSQGGIQYF | TGTGCCAGCAGTTTGTCTCAGGGAGGCATTCAGTACTTC
- | 13 | TRBJ2-7 | - | TRBV12-3/TRBV12-4 | CASSRQRVGEQYF | TGTGCCAGCAGCCGGCAGCGGGTGGGCGAGCAGTACTTC
TRBD1 | 14 | TRBJ1-2 | - | TRBV29-1 | CSVVLSQGAGGYTF | TGCAGCGTTGTTCTCTCGCAGGGGGCTGGTGGCTACACCTTC
TRBD2 | 20 | TRBJ2-4 | - | TRBV9 | CASSASYGTSGALAKNIQYF | TGTGCCAGCAGCGCCTCATACGGGACTAGCGGAGCTCTAGCCAAAAACATTCAGTACTTC
TRBD2 | 15 | TRBJ2-5 | - | TRBV27 | CASSSGLAGRETQYF | TGTGCCAGCAGTTCGGGACTAGCGGGACGAGAGACCCAGTACTTC
TRBD1 | 15 | TRBJ1-6 | - | TRBV30 | CAWSPPGQINSPLHF | TGTGCCTGGAGTCCCCCGGGACAGATCAATTCACCCCTCCACTTT
- | 17 | TRBJ2-7 | - | TRBV18 | CASSPSVSSVGSYEQYF | TGTGCCAGCTCACCAAGTGTTTCCTCAGTGGGGTCCTACGAGCAGTACTTC
TRBD1 | 17 | TRBJ1-6 | once | TRBV7-9 | CASSLARTGHGNSPLHF | TGTGCCAGCAGCTTAGCTAGGACAGGGCATGGAAATTCACCCCTCCACTTT
- | 15 | TRBJ2-7 | - | TRBV19 | CASSIDSGPRYEQYF | TGTGCCAGTAGTATAGATTCCGGGCCAAGGTACGAGCAGTACTTC
- | 16 | TRBJ2-2 | - | TRBV7-9 | CASSLGRPRGTGELFF | TGTGCCAGCAGCCTAGGACGGCCCCGGGGCACCGGGGAGCTGTTTTTT
TRBD1 | 15 | TRBJ2-2 | - | TRBV7-9 | CASSSGQGGTGELFF | TGTGCCAGCAGCTCAGGACAGGGAGGTACCGGGGAGCTGTTTTTT
- | 16 | TRBJ2-3 | - | TRBV4-2 | CASSQVQAPDTDTQYF | TGTGCCAGCAGCCAAGTTCAAGCGCCTGACACAGATACGCAGTATTTT
TRBD1 | 12 | TRBJ2-7 | - | TRBV29-1 | CSAGQGIAEQYF | TGCAGCGCTGGACAGGGTATCGCCGAGCAGTACTTC
TRBD2 | 15 | TRBJ2-7 | - | TRBV5-8 | CASSQPGGGSYEQYF | TGTGCCAGCAGCCAGCCGGGAGGGGGCTCCTACGAGCAGTACTTC
- | 12 | TRBJ2-1 | - | TRBV5-1 | CASSLIMNEQFF | TGCGCCAGCAGCTTAATAATGAATGAGCAGTTCTTC
TRBD1 | 16 | TRBJ2-7 | - | TRBV28 | CASSSSAGTGTYEQYF | TGTGCCAGCAGTTCTTCCGCCGGGACAGGGACCTACGAGCAGTACTTC
- | 15 | TRBJ1-6 | - | TRBV7-8 | CASSQAIRGNSPLHF | TGTGCCAGCAGCCAAGCTATCAGGGGTAATTCACCCCTCCACTTT
- | 13 | TRBJ2-5 | - | TRBV6-5 | CATLSRVGETQYF | TGTGCCACCCTTAGCCGGGTGGGGGAGACCCAGTACTTC